The following is a T cell receptor beta chain sequence with its context. The data were obtained in a study of identical twins. Each cDNA held unique molecular identifiers, and template switching gave it a universal primer site. TCRdb independently ran MiXCR on the 5' RACE reads; one entry per CDR3 protein. The sample contains approximately 500,000 distinct CDR3 sequences, 20% to 25% of which appear only once. Between the trimmed V and J ends, which lost 0 bases and 8 bases, there was a span of 15 bases. The CDR3 totals 15 residues. Germline V gives CDR1 SGDLS, CDR2 YYNGEE. These data were likewise used in another study, on T cells expressing NK-cell markers.

The clonotype originates from a woman between 18 and 29 years old in good health. The chain couples TRBV9 to TRBJ2-1; weak D call: TRBD2 (6 bases). Sequencing was done on a sample of CD4+ T cells sorted from blood. CDR3 DNA sequence: TGTGCCAGCAGCGTAGCCGGAGGGGTGGCATATGAGCAGTTCTTC. Protein product: CASSVAGGVAYEQFF.